The 10 T cell receptor beta chains below come from one sample, sequenced in a study of shared clonotypes between healthy human individuals. Profiled with immunoSEQ multiplex PCR; TCRdb holds only in-frame clones, not every one. The sample records about 1 million clones, about 70% being singletons. The sequencing input was memory CD4+ T cells sorted from blood. As for subset: CD45RA-negative fraction. The receptors were gathered from a man between 18 and 35 years old in good health.

This clone was detected many times. The CDR3 nucleotides read TGTGCCAGCAGTGGACAGGGGGCAAGGAGCACCGGGGAGCTGTTTTTT. Its protein product is CASSGQGARSTGELFF. The chain combines TRBV7-9 with TRBJ2-2; 11 nucleotides agree with TRBD1. Germline V gene sequence: CDR1 SEHNR, CDR2 FQNEAQ (reference sequence). There are 16 residues in the CDR3. Losses at the gene ends were 6 bases for V and 4 bases for J; bases not matched to a gene: 7.

This clone was seen just once. The V call is TRBV11-3, the J call TRBJ2-6, with D possibly matching TRBD1 (5 bases). The CDR3 runs 17 residues. Germline CDR1 reads SGHNT; CDR2 reads YENEEA. V was clipped by 2 bases and J by 3 bases, with 14 bases between them. The CDR3 DNA reads TGTGCCAGCAGCTTATTGGGGCAAGCCTTTGGGGCCAACGTCCTGACTTTC. Protein product: CASSLLGQAFGANVLTF.

In its sample, this clone was seen once. The chain has TRBV9 and TRBJ2-5, with 13 bases that match TRBD2. This CDR3 has 16 residues. Trimming cost V 3 bases and J 4 bases; bases outside gene matches: 6. Germline lookup yields CDR1 SGDLS and CDR2 YYNGEE. CDR3 sequence: CASSAGLAGMGETQYF. The CDR3 DNA is TGTGCCAGCAGCGCGGGACTAGCGGGAATGGGAGAGACCCAGTACTTC.

The chain is built from TRBV2 and TRBJ1-2; D might be TRBD1 (5 bases). Germline CDR1 reads SNHLY; CDR2 reads FYNNEI. The CDR3 is 16 amino acids. Trimming left V 7 bases short and J 5 bases short, with 23 bases between. The CDR3 DNA follows: TGTGCCAGCACCCCAGAGCCTGGGTCAGGGTTATATGGCTACACCTTC. This encodes CASTPEPGSGLYGYTF.

This clone was detected only a few times. The chain has TRBV28 and TRBJ1-1; D ambiguous. The CDR3 has 12 residues. Germline V gives CDR1 MDHEN, CDR2 SYDVKM. V lost 0 bases to trimming and J lost 7 bases, with 6 bases between them. In nucleotides, the CDR3 is TGTGCCAGCAGTTTATGGACTGATGAAGCTTTCTTT. Its protein is CASSLWTDEAFF.

This clone was found once. The rearrangement links TRBV11-2 to TRBJ2-7, with TRBD1 matching over 7 bases. CDR1 and CDR2 (germline): SGHAT, FQNNGV. V shed 6 bases and J 4 bases; nucleotides not matched to a gene: 12. CDR3 length: 15 amino acids. The CDR3 DNA reads TGTGCCAGCAGGCGTACAACAGGGGCCGCTTACGAGCAGTACTTC. This encodes CASRRTTGAAYEQYF.

This clone was counted between two and nine times. V is TRBV7-2 and J is TRBJ1-5; 9 positions agree with TRBD1. The CDR3 has 15 residues. Germline values: CDR1 SGHTA, CDR2 FQGNSA. V shed 4 bases and J 6 bases; nucleotides not matched to a gene: 7. CDR3 region: CASSYTGGAGQPQHF. CDR3 bases: TGTGCCAGCAGCTACACAGGGGGCGCAGGTCAGCCCCAGCATTTT.

This rearrangement joins TRBV10-1 to TRBJ2-7; possible D gene TRBD1, 6 bases. CDR3 length: 15 amino acids. Germline loops: CDR1 WNHNN, CDR2 SYGVQD (reference sequence). Between the trimmed V and J ends, which lost 0 bases and 0 bases, there was a span of 9 bases. CDR3 sequence: CASSESLGGSYEQYF. CDR3 nucleotides: TGCGCCAGCAGTGAGTCGTTAGGGGGCTCCTACGAGCAGTACTTC.

The J gene is TRBJ2-3, the V gene TRBV7-2; no firm D call. V lost 3 bases, J lost 0 bases, and 10 bases lay in between. Looked up from germline, CDR1 is SGHTA and CDR2 is FQGNSA. The length of the CDR3 is 15 residues. The CDR3 reads CASSFSYSSTDTQYF. The CDR3 DNA follows: TGTGCCAGCAGCTTTAGTTACTCTAGCACAGATACGCAGTATTTT.

V usage is TRBV28 and J usage is TRBJ2-1; TRBD1 aligns across 9 bases. Germline assignment: CDR1 MDHEN and CDR2 SYDVKM. This CDR3 comprises 15 residues. The V and J ends lost 10 bases and 6 bases, in that order; junction bases with no gene match: 13. CDR3 bases: TGTGCCACATCCGAACAGGGGGCGCAGAGCAATGAGCAGTTCTTC. The encoded protein is CATSEQGAQSNEQFF.